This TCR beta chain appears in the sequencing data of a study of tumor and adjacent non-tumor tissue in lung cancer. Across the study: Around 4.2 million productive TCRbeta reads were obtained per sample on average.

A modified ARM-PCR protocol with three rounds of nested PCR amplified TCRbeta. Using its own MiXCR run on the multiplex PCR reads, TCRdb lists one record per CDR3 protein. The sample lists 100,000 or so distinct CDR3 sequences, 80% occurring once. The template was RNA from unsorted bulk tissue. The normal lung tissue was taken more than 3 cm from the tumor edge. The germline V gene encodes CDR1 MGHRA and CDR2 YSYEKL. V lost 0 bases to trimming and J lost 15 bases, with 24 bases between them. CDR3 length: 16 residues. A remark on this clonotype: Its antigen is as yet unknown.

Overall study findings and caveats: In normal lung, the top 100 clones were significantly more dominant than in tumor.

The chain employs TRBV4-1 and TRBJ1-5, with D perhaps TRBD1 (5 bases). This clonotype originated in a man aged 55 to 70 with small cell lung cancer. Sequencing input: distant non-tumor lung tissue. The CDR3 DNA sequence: TGCGCCAGCAGCCAAGATCGGGGGTGGCGCAATCAGCCCAGGCATTTT. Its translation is CASSQDRGWRNQPRHF.